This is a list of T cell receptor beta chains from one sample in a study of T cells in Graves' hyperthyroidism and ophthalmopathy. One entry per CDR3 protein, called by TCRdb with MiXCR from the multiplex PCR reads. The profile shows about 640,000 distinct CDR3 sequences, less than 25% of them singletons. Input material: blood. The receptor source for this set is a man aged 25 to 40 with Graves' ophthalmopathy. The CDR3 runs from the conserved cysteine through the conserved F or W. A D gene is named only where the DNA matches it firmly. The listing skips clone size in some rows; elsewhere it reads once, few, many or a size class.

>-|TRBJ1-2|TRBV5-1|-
CASSLVGFFGYTF
TGCGCCAGCAGCTTGGTGGGCTTTTTTGGCTACACCTTC
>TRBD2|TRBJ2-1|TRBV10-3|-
CAISEREGYNEQFF
TGTGCCATCAGTGAGCGGGAGGGGTACAATGAGCAGTTCTTC
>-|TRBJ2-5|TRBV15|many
CATSIYAGETQYF
TGTGCCACCAGCATATACGCTGGGGAGACCCAGTACTTC
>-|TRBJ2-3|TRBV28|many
CASSDLNGGTDTQYF
TGTGCCAGCAGTGACTTAAACGGGGGCACAGATACGCAGTATTTT
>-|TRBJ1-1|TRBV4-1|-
CASSPRTDRYTEAFF
TGCGCCAGCAGCCCCCGGACTGACCGATACACTGAAGCTTTCTTT
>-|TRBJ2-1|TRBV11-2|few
CASSLDKVWNEQFF
TGTGCCAGCAGCTTAGATAAGGTTTGGAATGAGCAGTTCTTC
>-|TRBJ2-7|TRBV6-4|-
CASRTVNYEQYF
TGTGCCAGCAGGACAGTGAACTACGAGCAGTACTTC
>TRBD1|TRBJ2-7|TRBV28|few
CATYPGQPYEQYF
TGTGCCACTTATCCGGGACAGCCTTACGAGCAGTACTTC
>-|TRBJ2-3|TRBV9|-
CASSVGPDPDTDTQYF
TGTGCCAGCAGCGTAGGACCGGATCCAGACACAGATACGCAGTATTTT
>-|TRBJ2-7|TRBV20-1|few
CSARVATNLREQYF
TGCAGTGCTAGAGTCGCCACAAACCTACGGGAGCAGTACTTC
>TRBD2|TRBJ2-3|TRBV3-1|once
CASSQATSGRPPTQYF
TGTGCCAGCAGCCAAGCGACTAGCGGGAGACCCCCTACGCAGTATTTT
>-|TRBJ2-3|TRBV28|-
CASKGPGATGDTQYF
TGTGCCAGCAAGGGCCCCGGAGCCACCGGGGATACGCAGTATTTT
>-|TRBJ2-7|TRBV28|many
CASSEWSTYEQYF
TGTGCCAGCAGTGAGTGGTCCACCTACGAGCAGTACTTC
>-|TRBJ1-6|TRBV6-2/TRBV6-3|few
CASSYGSGSAPLHF
TGTGCCAGCAGTTACGGTTCGGGATCGGCACCCCTCCACTTT
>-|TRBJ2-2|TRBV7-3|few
CASSFWGEGGELFF
TGTGCCAGCAGCTTCTGGGGAGAGGGCGGGGAGCTGTTTTTT
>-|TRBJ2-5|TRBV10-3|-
CAISESREQRETQYF
TGTGCCATCAGTGAGTCGAGGGAGCAGCGAGAGACCCAGTACTTC
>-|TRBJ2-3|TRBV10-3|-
CAISGGGSTDTQYF
TGTGCCATCAGCGGGGGCGGTAGCACAGATACGCAGTATTTT
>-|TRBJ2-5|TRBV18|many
CASSPDSETQYF
TGTGCCAGCTCACCCGACAGTGAGACCCAGTACTTC
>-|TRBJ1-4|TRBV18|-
CASSRRQFEKLFF
TGTGCCAGCTCACGAAGACAGTTTGAAAAACTGTTTTTT
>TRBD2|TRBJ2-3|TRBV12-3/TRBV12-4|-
CASLLGGLAGSDTQYF
TGTGCCAGCCTACTCGGGGGACTAGCGGGGTCAGATACGCAGTATTTT
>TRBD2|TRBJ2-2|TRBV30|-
CAWSFGLAGGVNTGELFF
TGTGCCTGGAGTTTTGGACTAGCGGGAGGAGTAAACACCGGGGAGCTGTTTTTT
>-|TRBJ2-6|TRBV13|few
CASSFPGISGANVLTF
TGTGCCAGCAGCTTCCCCGGCATCTCTGGGGCCAACGTCCTGACTTTC